One sample yielded the 10 T cell receptor beta chains listed below, sequenced in a study of blood T cell repertoires in COVID-19 (dated by TCRdb to 2020 to 2021). Library preparation was by the immunoSEQ multiplex PCR assay. Held by TCRdb, this immuneACCESS table contains in-frame sequences only and omits some clones. Under half of the omission traces to an unresolved V gene where checked; the cause of the rest is unknown. The sample table lists roughly 350,000 clones, 88% of them with a count of one. 6% to 8% of the sample is taken by the ten largest. Sequenced: peripheral blood. The receptor set was obtained from a woman in her seventies with COVID-19, enrolled during active disease.

This clone was counted once. The genes are TRBV19 and TRBJ1-1; TRBD1 aligns across 7 bases. The CDR3 loop spans 15 amino acids. The V segment lost 7 bases and the J segment 0 bases; nucleotides outside the gene matches: 8. Germline V CDR1 and CDR2: LNHDA, SQIVND (reference sequence). CDR3 DNA: TGTGCCAGTACCCGGGGACAGTCGATGAACACTGAAGCTTTCTTT. The encoded protein is CASTRGQSMNTEAFF.

The rearrangement uses TRBV11-2 and TRBJ1-1; D may be TRBD1 (5 bases). Germline CDR1 SGHAT, CDR2 FQNNGV. V was trimmed by 1 base and J by 7 bases, leaving 16 bases between them. The CDR3 contains 15 residues. CDR3 in amino acids: CASSLGLGRNGEAFF. The CDR3 DNA reads TGTGCCAGCAGCTTAGGTCTGGGGCGGAACGGTGAAGCTTTCTTT.

The chain employs TRBV5-1 and TRBJ2-2; 7 positions agree with TRBD1. The CDR3 has 16 amino acids. J gave up 1 base and V 4 bases, and 7 bases lay outside the gene matches. CDR1 and CDR2 (germline): SGHRS, YFSETQ. The CDR3 region has the DNA TGCGCCAGCAGCCCGACAGGGAATAGGAACACCGGGGAGCTGTTTTTT. Translation: CASSPTGNRNTGELFF.

This clone was seen a handful of times. This chain uses TRBV4-1 with TRBJ1-6; tentative D call: TRBD1 (6 bases). This CDR3 is built from 13 residues. The V end was cut by 0 bases, the J end by 10 bases, with 7 bases between. Germline V gene lookup returns CDR1 MGHRA and CDR2 YSYEKL. The CDR3 coding sequence is TGCGCCAGCAGCCAAGATCAGGGGTCACCCCTCCACTTT. Residues: CASSQDQGSPLHF.

The CDR3 DNA is TGTGCCAGTAGTATAGGGCGAGCGGGGGGGCTAAATGAGCAGTTCTTC. Its protein is CASSIGRAGGLNEQFF. The chain is built from TRBV19 and TRBJ2-1; TRBD2 matches 10 bases. CDR1 is LNHDA and CDR2 is SQIVND in the germline V gene (reference sequence). The CDR3 has 16 amino acids. Trimming removed 1 base from V and 7 bases from J; junction bases left unmatched: 7.

The chain links TRBV28 to TRBJ2-3, with 7 bases matching TRBD1. V trimming: 5 bases; J trimming: 2 bases; junction bases outside the gene matches: 7. The CDR3 loop spans 15 amino acids. Germline V gene sequence: CDR1 MDHEN, CDR2 SYDVKM. The CDR3 sequence: CASSNRDSNTDTQYF. CDR3 nucleotides: TGTGCCAGCAGTAACCGGGACAGTAACACAGATACGCAGTATTTT.

V and J are TRBV7-2 and TRBJ2-7, with 9 bases fitting TRBD1. V shed 1 base, J shed 7 bases, and the junction held 5 bases outside the gene matches. The CDR3 has 14 residues. CDR1 and CDR2 (germline): SGHTA, FQGNSA. CDR3 amino acids: CASSLGTGVWEQYF. The CDR3 nucleotides read TGTGCCAGCAGCTTAGGGACAGGGGTGTGGGAGCAGTACTTC.

The chain joins TRBV28 to TRBJ1-2; 8 positions agree with TRBD1. Germline V gene lookup returns CDR1 MDHEN and CDR2 SYDVKM. The CDR3 loop spans 15 amino acids. Trimming cost V 2 bases and J 3 bases; bases outside gene matches: 5. CDR3 loop: CASSLGGQGYYGYTF. CDR3 sequence (DNA): TGTGCCAGCAGTTTAGGAGGACAGGGTTACTATGGCTACACCTTC.

The CDR3 reads CASSLGTGNEAFF. The CDR3, as DNA: TGTGCCAGCAGCTTGGGGACAGGGAATGAAGCTTTCTTT. The chain has TRBV5-6 and TRBJ1-1; 8 positions match TRBD1. Germline trimming cut 0 bases from V and 7 bases from J; bases unmatched to any gene: 2. The CDR3 covers 13 residues. Germline lookup yields CDR1 SGHDT and CDR2 YYEEEE.

The chain links TRBV5-1 to TRBJ1-2; tentative D call: TRBD1 (5 bases). The CDR3 is 14 amino acids. In germline, CDR1 is SGHRS, CDR2 YFSETQ. Trimming shortened V by 0 bases and J by 4 bases, and 10 bases separated the two germline ends. In nucleotides, the CDR3 is TGCGCCAGCAGCTTGGAGCGGGGGACCTATGGCTACACCTTC. Its protein product is CASSLERGTYGYTF.